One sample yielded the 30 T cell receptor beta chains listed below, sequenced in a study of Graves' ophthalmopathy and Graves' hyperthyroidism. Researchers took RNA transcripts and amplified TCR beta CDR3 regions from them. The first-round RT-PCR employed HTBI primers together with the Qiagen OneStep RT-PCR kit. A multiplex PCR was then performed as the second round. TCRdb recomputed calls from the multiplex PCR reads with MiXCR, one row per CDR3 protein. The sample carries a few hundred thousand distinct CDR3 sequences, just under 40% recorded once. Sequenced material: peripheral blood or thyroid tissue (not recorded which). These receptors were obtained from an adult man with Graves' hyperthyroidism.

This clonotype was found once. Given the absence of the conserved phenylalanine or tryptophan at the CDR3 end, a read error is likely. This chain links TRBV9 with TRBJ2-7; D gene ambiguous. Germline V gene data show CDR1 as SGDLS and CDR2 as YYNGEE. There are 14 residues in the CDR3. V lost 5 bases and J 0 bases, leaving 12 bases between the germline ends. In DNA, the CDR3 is TGTGCCAGCAGTGAACACCCTAGCTCCTACGAGCAGTACCTC. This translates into CASSEHPSSYEQYL.

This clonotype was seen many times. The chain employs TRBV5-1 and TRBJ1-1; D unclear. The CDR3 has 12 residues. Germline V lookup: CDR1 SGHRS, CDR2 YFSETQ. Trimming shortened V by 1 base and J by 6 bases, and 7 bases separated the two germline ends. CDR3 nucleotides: TGCGCCAGCAGCTTGAATCCTCCTGAAGCTTTCTTT. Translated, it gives CASSLNPPEAFF. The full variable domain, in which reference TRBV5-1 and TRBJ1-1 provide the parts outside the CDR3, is KAGVTQTPRYLIKTRGQQVTLSCSPISGHRSVSWYQQTPGQGLQFLFEYFSETQRNKGNFPGRFSGRQFSNSRSEMNVSTLELGDSALYLCASSLNPPEAFFGQGTRLTVV.

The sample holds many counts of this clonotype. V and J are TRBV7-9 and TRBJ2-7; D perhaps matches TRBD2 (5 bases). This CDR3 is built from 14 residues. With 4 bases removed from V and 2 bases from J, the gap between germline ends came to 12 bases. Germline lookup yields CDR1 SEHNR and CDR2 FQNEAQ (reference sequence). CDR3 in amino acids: CASSSARRAYEQYF. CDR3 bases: TGTGCCAGCAGCTCGGCGAGGCGGGCCTACGAGCAGTACTTC.

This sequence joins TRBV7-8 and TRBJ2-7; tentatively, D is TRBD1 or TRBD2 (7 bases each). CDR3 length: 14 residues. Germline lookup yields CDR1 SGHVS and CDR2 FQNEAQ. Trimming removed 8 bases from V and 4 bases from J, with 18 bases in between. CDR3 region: CASARQGGRYEQYF. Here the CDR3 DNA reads TGTGCCAGCGCCCGTCAGGGGGGGCGATACGAGCAGTACTTC.

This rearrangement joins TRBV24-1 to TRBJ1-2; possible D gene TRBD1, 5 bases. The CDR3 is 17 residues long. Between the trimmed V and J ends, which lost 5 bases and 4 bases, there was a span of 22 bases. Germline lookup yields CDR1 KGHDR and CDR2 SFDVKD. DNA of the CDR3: TGTGCCACCAGTGGAACCGGGACCCAGGGCGGGGGCTATGGCTACACCTTC. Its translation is CATSGTGTQGGGYGYTF.

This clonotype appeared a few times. The CDR3 here is CSARLGSSYNEQFF. The CDR3, as DNA: TGCAGTGCTAGATTAGGGAGCTCCTACAATGAGCAGTTCTTC. The chain joins TRBV20-1 to TRBJ2-7; D might be TRBD2 (5 bases). The better agreement between TRBJ2-1 and the DNA end casts doubt on the J call. CDR1 is DFQATT and CDR2 is SNEGSKA in the germline V gene (reference sequence). The CDR3 consists of 14 residues.

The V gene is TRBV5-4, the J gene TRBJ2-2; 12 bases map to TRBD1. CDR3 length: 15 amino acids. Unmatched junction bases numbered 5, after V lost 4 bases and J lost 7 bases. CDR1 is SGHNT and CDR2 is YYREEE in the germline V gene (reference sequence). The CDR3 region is CASSRDRGQSGELFF. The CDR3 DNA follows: TGTGCCAGCAGCCGGGACAGGGGGCAAAGCGGGGAGCTGTTTTTT.

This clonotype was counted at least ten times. The CDR3 region is CASSYGLGGNTF. The DNA for the CDR3 is TGTGCCAGCAGTTACGGCCTGGGCGGTAACACCTTC. V is TRBV6-5 and J is TRBJ1-2; D is unclear. The CDR3 runs 12 residues. The ends were cut back, 2 bases at V and 12 bases at J, with 13 bases in the middle. Germline V gene data show CDR1 as MNHEY and CDR2 as SVGAGI.

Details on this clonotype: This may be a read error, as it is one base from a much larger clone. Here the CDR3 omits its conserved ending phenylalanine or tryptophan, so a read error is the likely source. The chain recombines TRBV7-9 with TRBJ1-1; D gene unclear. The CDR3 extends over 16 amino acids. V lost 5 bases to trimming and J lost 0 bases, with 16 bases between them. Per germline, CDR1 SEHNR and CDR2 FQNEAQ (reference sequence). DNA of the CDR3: TGTGCCAGCAGCCCCTCGGGGAAGCCCATGAACACTGAAGCTTTCCTT. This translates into CASSPSGKPMNTEAFL.

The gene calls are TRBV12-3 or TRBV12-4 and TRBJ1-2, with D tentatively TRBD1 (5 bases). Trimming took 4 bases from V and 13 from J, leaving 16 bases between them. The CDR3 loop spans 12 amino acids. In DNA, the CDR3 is TGTGCCAGCAGTTCAGCAGGGAGGTCCCTCACCTTC. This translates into CASSSAGRSLTF.

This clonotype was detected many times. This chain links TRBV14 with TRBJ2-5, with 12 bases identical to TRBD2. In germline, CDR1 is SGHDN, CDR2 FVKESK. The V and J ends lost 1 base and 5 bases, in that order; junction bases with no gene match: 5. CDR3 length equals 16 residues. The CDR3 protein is CASSQGRTSGMETQYF. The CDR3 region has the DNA TGTGCCAGCAGCCAAGGCCGGACTAGCGGGATGGAGACCCAGTACTTC.

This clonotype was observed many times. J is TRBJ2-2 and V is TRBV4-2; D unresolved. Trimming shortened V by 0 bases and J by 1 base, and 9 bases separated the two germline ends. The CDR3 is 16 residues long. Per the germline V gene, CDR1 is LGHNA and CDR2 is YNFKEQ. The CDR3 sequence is CASSQEHDRNTGELFF. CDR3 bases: TGTGCCAGCAGCCAAGAGCATGACCGGAACACCGGGGAGCTGTTTTTT.

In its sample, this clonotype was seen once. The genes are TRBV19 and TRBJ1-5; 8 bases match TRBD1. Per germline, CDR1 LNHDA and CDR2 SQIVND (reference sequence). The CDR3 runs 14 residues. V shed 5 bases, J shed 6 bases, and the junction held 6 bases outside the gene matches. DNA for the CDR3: TGTGCCAGTAGTGAGACAGGGGTGGCTCAGCCCCAGCATTTT. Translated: CASSETGVAQPQHF.

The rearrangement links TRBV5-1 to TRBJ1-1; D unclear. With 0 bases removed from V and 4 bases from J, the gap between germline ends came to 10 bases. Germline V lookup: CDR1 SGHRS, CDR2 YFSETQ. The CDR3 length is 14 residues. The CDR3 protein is CASSLAGIPTEAFF. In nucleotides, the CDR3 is TGCGCCAGCAGCTTGGCCGGCATCCCCACTGAAGCTTTCTTT.

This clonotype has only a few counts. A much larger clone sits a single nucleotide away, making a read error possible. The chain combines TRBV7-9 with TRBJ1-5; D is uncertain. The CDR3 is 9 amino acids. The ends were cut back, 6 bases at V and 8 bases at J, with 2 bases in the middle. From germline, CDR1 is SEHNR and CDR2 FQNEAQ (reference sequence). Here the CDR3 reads CASSEPQHF. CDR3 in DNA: TGTGCCAGCAGTGAGCCCCAGCATTTT.

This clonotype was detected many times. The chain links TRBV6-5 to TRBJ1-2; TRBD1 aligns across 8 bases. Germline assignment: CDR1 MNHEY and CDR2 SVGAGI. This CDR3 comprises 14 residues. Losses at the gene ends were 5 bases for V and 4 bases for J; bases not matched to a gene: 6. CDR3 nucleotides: TGTGCCAGCAGTCCCGGGACAGGTGTCTATGGCTACACCTTC. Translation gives CASSPGTGVYGYTF.

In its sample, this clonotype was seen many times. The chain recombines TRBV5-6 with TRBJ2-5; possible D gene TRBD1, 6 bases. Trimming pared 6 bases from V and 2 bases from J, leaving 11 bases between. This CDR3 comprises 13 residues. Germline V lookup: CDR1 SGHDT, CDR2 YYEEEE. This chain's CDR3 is CASTPGVQETQYF. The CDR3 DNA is TGTGCCAGCACCCCAGGGGTACAAGAGACCCAGTACTTC.

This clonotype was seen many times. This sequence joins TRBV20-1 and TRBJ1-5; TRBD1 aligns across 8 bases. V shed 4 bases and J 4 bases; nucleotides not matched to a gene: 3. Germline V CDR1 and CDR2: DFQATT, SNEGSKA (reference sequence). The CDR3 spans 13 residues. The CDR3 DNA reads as TGCAGTGCTAACCGGGACAGGAATCAGCCCCAGCATTTT. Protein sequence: CSANRDRNQPQHF.

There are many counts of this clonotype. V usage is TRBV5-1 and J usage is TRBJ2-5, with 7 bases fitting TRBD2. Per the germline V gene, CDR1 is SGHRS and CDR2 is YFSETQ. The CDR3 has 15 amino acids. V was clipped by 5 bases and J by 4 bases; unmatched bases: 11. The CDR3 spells CASRESGIGGETQYF. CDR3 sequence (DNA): TGCGCCAGCAGGGAAAGCGGGATTGGTGGAGAGACCCAGTACTTC.

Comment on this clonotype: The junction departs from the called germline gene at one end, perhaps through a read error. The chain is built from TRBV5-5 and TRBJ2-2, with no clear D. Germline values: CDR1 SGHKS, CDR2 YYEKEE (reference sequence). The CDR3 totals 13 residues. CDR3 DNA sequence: TGCGCCAGCAGCCCCAGGTCGGCCGGGGAGCTGTTTTTT. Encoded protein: CASSPRSAGELFF.

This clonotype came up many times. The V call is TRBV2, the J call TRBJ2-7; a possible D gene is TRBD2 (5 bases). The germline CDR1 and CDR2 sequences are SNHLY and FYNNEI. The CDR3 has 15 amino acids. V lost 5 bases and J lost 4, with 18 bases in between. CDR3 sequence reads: CASSPPMRVNYEQYF. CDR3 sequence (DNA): TGTGCCAGCAGTCCGCCTATGAGGGTAAATTACGAGCAGTACTTC.

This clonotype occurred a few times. The CDR3 DNA is TGTGCCAGCAGCATCGCCCAGGGTTCCTCAAATCAGCCCCAGCATTTT. Translation gives CASSIAQGSSNQPQHF. The chain employs TRBV10-3 and TRBJ1-5; possible D gene TRBD1, 5 bases. The germline CDR1 and CDR2 sequences are ENHRY and SYGVKD. This CDR3 has 16 residues. V was trimmed by 10 bases and J by 4 bases, leaving 23 bases between them.

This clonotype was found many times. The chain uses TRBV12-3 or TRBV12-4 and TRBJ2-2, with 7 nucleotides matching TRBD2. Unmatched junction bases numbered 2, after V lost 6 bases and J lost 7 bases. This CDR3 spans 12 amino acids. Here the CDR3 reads CASRREFGELFF. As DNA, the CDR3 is TGTGCCAGCAGGCGGGAGTTCGGGGAGCTGTTTTTT.

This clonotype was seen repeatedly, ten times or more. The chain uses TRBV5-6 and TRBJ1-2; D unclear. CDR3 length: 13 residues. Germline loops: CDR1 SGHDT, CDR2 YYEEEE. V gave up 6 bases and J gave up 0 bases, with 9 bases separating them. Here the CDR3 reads CASTRNANYGYTF. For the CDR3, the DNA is TGTGCCAGCACCCGGAATGCTAACTATGGCTACACCTTC.

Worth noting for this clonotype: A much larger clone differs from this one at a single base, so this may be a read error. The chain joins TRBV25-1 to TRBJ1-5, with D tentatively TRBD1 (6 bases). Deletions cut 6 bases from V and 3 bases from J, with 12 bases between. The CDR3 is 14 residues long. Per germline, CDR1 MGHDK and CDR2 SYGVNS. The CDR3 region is CASRRTATNQPQHF. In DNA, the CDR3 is TGTGCCAGCAGACGGACAGCGACCAATCAGCCCCAGCATTTT.

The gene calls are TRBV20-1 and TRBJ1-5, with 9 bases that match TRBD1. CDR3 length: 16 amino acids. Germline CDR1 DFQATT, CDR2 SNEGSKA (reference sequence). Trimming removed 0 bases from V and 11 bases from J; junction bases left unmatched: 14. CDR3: CSARDLGGQGVETQHF. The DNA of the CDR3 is TGCAGTGCTAGAGATTTGGGGGGACAGGGCGTAGAGACCCAGCATTTT.

The CDR3 DNA reads TGTGCCAGCAGTGTACAGGGTCACGGGGCCAACGTCCTGACTTTC. Its translation is CASSVQGHGANVLTF. The chain carries TRBV12-3 or TRBV12-4 and TRBJ2-6, with a tentative D call TRBD1 (6 bases). CDR3 length equals 15 residues. Deletions cut 5 bases from V and 4 bases from J, with 12 bases between.

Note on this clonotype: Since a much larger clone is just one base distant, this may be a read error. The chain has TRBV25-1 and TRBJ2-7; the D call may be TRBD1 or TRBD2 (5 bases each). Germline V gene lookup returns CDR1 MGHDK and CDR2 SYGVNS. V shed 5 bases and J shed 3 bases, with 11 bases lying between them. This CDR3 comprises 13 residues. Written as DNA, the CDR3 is TGTGCCAGCAGTCCTGAGGGGCTCTACGAGCAGTACTTC. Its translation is CASSPEGLYEQYF.

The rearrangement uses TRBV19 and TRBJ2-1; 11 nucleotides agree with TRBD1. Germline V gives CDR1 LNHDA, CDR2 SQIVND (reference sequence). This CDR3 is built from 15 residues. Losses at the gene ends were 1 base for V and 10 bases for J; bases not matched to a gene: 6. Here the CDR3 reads CASSIGGTGGAEQFF. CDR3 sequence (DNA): TGTGCCAGTAGTATAGGGGGGACAGGGGGTGCAGAGCAGTTCTTC.

The CDR3 region has the DNA TGTGCCAGCCGATTGAGGAATGGGGATGAGCAGTTCTTC. Translation gives CASRLRNGDEQFF. The V gene is TRBV6-1, the J gene TRBJ2-1; D is unclear. The CDR3 has 13 amino acids. CDR1 is MNHNS, CDR2 SASEGT, per germline. Trimming removed 8 bases at V and 8 bases at J, with 16 bases between.